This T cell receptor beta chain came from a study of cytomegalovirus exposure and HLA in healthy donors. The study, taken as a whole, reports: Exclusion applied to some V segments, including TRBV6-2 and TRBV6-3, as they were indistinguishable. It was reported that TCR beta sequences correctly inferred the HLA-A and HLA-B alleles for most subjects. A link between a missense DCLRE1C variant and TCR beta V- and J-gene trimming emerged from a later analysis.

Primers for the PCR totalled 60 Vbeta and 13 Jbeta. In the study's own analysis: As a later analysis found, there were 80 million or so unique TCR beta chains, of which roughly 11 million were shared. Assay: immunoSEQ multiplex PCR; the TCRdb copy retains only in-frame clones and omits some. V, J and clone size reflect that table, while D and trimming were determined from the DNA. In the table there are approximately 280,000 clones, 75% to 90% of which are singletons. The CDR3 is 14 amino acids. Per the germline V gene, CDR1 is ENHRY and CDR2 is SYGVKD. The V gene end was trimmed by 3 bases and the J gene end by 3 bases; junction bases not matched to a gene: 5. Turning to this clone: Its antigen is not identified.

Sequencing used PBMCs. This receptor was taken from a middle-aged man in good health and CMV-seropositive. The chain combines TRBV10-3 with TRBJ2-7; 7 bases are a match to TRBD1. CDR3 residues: CAISDRTGLYEQYF. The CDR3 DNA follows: TGTGCCATCAGTGATAGGACAGGTCTCTACGAGCAGTACTTC.